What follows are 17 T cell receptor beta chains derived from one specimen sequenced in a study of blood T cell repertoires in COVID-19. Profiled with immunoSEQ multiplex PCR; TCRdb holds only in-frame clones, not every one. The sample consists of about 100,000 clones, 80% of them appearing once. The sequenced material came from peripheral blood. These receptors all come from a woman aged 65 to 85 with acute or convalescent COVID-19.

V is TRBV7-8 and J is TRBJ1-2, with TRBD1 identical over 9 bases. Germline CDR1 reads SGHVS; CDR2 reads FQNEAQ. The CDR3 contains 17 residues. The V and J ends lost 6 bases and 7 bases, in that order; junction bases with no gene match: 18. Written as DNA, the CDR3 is TGTGCCAGCAGTCCAGCGCCACCGGGACAGGGATTGTCTGGCTACACCTTC. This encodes CASSPAPPGQGLSGYTF.

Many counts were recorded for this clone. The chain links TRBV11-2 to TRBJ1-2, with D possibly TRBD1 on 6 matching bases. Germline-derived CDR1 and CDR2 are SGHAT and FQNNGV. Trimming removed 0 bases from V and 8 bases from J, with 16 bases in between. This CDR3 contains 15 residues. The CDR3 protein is CASSLDRGAIGGYTF. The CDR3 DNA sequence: TGTGCCAGCAGCTTAGATCGGGGGGCGATAGGAGGCTACACCTTC.

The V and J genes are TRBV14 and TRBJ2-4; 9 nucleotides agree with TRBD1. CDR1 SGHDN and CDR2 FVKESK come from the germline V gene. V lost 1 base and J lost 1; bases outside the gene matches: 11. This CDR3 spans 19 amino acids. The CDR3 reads CASSQGRDRGTYAKNIQYF. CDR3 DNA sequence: TGTGCCAGCAGCCAAGGTCGAGACAGGGGGACGTATGCCAAAAACATTCAGTACTTC.

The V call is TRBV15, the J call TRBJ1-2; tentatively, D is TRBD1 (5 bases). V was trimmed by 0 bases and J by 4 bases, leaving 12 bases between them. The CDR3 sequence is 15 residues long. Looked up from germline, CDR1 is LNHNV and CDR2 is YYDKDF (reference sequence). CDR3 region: CATSRDGQGTYGYTF. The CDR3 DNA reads TGTGCCACCAGCAGAGATGGGCAGGGTACCTATGGCTACACCTTC.

This chain's CDR3 is CASSYQTAGTEAFF. CDR3 nucleotide sequence: TGTGCCAGCAGTTATCAGACAGCAGGAACTGAAGCTTTCTTT. The chain recombines TRBV28 with TRBJ1-1; the D gene is possibly TRBD1 (5 bases). The CDR3 has 14 amino acids. Germline V gene data show CDR1 as MDHEN and CDR2 as SYDVKM. V lost 4 bases and J lost 5, with 14 bases in between.

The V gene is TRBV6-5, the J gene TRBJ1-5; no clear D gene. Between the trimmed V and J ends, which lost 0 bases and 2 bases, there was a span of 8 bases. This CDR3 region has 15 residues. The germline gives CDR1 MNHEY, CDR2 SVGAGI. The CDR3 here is CASSYSNTGNQPQHF. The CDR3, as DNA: TGTGCCAGCAGTTACTCGAATACGGGCAATCAGCCCCAGCATTTT.

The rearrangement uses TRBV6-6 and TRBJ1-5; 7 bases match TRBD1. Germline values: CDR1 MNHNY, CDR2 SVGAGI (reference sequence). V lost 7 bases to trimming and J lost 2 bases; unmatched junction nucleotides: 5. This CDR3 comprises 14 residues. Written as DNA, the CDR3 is TGTGCCAGCAACCAAGGACAGGGCAATCAGCCCCAGCATTTT. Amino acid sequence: CASNQGQGNQPQHF.

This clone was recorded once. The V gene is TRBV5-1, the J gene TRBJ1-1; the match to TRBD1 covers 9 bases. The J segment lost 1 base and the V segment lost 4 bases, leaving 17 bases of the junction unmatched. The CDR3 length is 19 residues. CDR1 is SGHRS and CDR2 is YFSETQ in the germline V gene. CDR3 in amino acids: CASSLKRRQGGFGNTEAFF. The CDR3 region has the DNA TGCGCCAGCAGCCTCAAACGGAGACAGGGGGGCTTCGGGAACACTGAAGCTTTCTTT.

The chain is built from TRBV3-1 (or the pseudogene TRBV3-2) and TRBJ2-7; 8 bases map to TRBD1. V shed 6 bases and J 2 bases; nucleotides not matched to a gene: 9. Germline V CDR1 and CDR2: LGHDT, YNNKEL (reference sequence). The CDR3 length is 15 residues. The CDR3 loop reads CASRQQGVVPYEQYF. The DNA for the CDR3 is TGTGCCAGCAGACAACAGGGGGTGGTCCCCTACGAGCAGTACTTC.

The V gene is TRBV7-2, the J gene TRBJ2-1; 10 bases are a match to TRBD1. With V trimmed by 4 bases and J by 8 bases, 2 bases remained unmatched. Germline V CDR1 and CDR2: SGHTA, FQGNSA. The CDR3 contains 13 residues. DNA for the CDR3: TGTGCCAGCAGCTCGACAGGGGGCTATGAGCAGTTCTTC. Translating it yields CASSSTGGYEQFF.

The CDR3 reads CASSSREISGNTIYF. The CDR3 nucleotides read TGTGCCAGCAGTTCCCGGGAAATCTCTGGAAACACCATATATTTT. The rearrangement uses TRBV6-5 and TRBJ1-3; D remains unclear. The CDR3 runs 15 residues. CDR1 is MNHEY, CDR2 SVGAGI, per germline. V lost 4 bases and J 0 bases, leaving 10 bases between the germline ends.

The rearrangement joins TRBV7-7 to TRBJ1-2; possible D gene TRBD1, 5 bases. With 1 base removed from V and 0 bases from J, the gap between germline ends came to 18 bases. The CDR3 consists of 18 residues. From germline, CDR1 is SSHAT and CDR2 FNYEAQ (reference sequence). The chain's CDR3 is CASSLEKFRDRANYGYTF. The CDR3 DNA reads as TGTGCCAGCAGCTTAGAAAAATTCCGCGACAGAGCTAACTATGGCTACACCTTC.

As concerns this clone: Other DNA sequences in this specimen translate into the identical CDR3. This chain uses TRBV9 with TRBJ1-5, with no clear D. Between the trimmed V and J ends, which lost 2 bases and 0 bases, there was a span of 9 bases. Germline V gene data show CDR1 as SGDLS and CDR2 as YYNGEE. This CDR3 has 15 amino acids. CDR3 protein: CASSVGGNSNQPQHF. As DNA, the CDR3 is TGTGCCAGCAGCGTCGGAGGTAATAGCAATCAGCCCCAGCATTTT.

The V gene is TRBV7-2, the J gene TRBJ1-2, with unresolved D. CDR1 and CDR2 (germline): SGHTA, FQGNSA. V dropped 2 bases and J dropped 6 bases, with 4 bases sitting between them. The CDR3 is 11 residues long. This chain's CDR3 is CASSLQNGYTF. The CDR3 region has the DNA TGTGCCAGCAGCTTACAGAATGGCTACACCTTC.

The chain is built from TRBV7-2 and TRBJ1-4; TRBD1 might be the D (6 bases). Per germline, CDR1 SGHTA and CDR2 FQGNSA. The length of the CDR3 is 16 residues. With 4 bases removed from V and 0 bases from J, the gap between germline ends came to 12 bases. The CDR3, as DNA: TGTGCCAGCAGCTCCCGACAGGTGGCAACTAATGAAAAACTGTTTTTT. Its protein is CASSSRQVATNEKLFF.

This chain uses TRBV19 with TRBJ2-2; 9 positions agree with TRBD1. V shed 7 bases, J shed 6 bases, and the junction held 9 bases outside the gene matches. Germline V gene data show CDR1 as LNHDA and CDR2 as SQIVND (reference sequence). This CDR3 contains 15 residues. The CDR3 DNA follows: TGTGCCAGTAAAACAACAGGGGGCGGTGCCGGGGAGCTGTTTTTT. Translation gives CASKTTGGGAGELFF.

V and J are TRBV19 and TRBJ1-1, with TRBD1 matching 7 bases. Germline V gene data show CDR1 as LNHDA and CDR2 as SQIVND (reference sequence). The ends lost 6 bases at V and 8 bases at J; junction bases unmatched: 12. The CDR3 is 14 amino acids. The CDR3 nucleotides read TGTGCCAGTAGCCGACAGGGTCAACTCATGGAAGCTTTCTTT. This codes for CASSRQGQLMEAFF.